Given below is one T cell receptor (beta chain) in context. The method was immunoSEQ multiplex PCR; TCRdb's version includes in-frame clones alone and lacks a portion of them. The sample gives around 120,000 clones, more than 75% of which show up once; around 6% is in the top ten. This sample is part of a study of cytomegalovirus exposure and HLA in healthy donors. CDR3 size: 13 residues. The germline gives CDR1 MNHEY, CDR2 SVGAGI. The V end was cut by 2 bases, the J end by 2 bases, with 6 bases between. Sequencing input: PBMCs. The origin of this receptor is a woman under 30 in good health and CMV-seropositive. This sequence joins TRBV6-5 and TRBJ1-1; TRBD1 might be the D (6 bases). CDR3 region: CASSYGTNTEAFF. The CDR3 nucleotides are TGTGCCAGCAGTTACGGGACAAACACTGAAGCTTTCTTT.